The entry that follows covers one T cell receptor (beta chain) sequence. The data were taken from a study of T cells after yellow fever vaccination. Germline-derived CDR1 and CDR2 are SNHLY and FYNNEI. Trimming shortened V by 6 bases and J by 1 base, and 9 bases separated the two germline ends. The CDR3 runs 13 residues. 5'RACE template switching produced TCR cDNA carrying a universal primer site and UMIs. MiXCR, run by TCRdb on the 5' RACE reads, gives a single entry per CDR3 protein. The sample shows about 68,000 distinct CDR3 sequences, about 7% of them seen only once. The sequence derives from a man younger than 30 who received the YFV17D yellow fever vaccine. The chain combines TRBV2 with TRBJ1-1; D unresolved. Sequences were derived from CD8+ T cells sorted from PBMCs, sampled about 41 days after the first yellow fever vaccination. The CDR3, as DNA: TGTGCCAGCAGACAGTCGCGGAACACTGAAGCTTTCTTT. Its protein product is CASRQSRNTEAFF.